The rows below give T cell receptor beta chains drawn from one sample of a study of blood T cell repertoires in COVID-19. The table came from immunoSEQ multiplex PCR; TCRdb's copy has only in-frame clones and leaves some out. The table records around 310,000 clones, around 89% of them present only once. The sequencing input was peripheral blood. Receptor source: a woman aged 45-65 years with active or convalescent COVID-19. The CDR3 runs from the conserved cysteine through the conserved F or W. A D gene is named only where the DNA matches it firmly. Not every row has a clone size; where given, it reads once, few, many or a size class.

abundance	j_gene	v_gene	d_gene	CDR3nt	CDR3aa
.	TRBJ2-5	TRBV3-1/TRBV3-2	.	TGTGCCAGCAGCCAAGGAGGCTTCCTGGGGGCCGAGACCCAGTACTTC	CASSQGGFLGAETQYF
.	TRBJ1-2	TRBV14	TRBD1	TGTGCCAGCAGCCTTCGACAGGGGGACTATGGCTACACCTTC	CASSLRQGDYGYTF
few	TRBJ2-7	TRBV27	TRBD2	TGTGCCAGCAGGCTAGCGGGATCGAGGGAGCAGTACTTC	CASRLAGSREQYF
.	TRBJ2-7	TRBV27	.	TGTGCCAGCAGTTCACGACTAGGAATCCCCTACGAGCAGTACTTC	CASSSRLGIPYEQYF
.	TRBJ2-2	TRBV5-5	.	TGTGCCAGCAGCTACCCGAGAATAACCGGGGAGCTGTTTTTT	CASSYPRITGELFF
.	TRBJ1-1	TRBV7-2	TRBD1	TGTGCCAGCAGCCAGACAGGGCCTAACACTGAAGCTTTCTTT	CASSQTGPNTEAFF
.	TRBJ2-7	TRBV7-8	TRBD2	TGTGCCAGCAGAAGTGAAAGCGGGGCCATCTCCTACGAGCAGTACTTC	CASRSESGAISYEQYF
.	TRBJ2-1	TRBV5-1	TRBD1	TGCGCCAGCGCTCCGGGACAGCGGTACAATGAGCAGTTCTTC	CASAPGQRYNEQFF
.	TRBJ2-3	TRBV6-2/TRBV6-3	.	TGTGCCAGCAGTTGGGGGACTCTTCGCACAGATACGCAGTATTTT	CASSWGTLRTDTQYF
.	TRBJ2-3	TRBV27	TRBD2	TGTGCCAGCAGTTTAAGGCCACTAGCGGGAAGAACAGATACGCAGTATTTT	CASSLRPLAGRTDTQYF
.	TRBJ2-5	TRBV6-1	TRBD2	TGTGCCAGCAGTGACGCTATAGCGGGTACGCAGAGAGAGACCCAGTACTTC	CASSDAIAGTQRETQYF
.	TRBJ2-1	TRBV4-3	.	TGCGCCAGCAGCCAAGGTTTGGACTACGCAAACAATGAGCAGTTCTTC	CASSQGLDYANNEQFF
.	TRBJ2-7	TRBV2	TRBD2	TGTGCCAGCAGTTTACTAGCGTCGAGAGCCTACGAGCAGTACTTC	CASSLLASRAYEQYF
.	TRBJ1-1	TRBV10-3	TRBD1	TGTGCCATCAGTCAGGGGGCTGAAGCTTTCTTT	CAISQGAEAFF
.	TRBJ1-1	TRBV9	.	TGTGCCAGCAGCGCCGGGGGGGGCACTGAAGCTTTCTTT	CASSAGGGTEAFF
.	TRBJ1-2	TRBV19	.	TGTGCCAGTAGTATAGCCGCTGGGCAGAAAAACTATGGCTACACCTTC	CASSIAAGQKNYGYTF